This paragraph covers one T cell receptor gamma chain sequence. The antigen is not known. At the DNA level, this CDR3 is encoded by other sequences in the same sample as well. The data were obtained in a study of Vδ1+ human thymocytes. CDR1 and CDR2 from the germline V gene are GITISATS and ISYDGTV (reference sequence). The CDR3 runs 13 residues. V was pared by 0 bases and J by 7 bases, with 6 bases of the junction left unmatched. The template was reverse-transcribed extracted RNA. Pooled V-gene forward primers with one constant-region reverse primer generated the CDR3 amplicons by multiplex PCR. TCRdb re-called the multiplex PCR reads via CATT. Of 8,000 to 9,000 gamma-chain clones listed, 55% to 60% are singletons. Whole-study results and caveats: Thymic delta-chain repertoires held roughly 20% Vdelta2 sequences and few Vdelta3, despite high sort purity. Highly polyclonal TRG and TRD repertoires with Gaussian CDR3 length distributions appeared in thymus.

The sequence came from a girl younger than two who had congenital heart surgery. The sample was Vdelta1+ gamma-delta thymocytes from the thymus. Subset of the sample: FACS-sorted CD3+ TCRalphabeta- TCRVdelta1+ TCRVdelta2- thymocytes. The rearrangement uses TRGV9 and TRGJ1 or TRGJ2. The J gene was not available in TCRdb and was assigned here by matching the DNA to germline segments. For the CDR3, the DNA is TGTGCCTTGTGGGAGGTGCTGTGGTATAAGAAACTCTTT. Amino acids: CALWEVLWYKKLF.